A selection of T cell receptor beta chains follows, all from one sample in a study of naive and memory T cell subsets. TCRdb ran MiXCR on the UMI-ligation and nested PCR reads and lists one entry per CDR3 protein. The sample shows about 85,000 distinct CDR3 sequences, about an eighth of them seen only once. The sample was central memory CD4+ T cells from blood. The receptors originated from a human donor in good health. Both conserved end residues are part of each CDR3. A D gene is named only where the DNA matches it firmly. Clone size is given for some rows only: seen once, a few or many times, or a class if the clone is expanded.

TRBJ2-6,NA,TRBV5-1,NA,TGCGCCAGCAGCTTGGCCACTTTAGGTTCTGGGGCCAACGTCCTGACTTTC,CASSLATLGSGANVLTF
TRBJ2-6,TRBD1,TRBV7-2,medium-sized,TGTGCCAGCAGCTCAGCCGAGACAGGGGGTCACTCTGGGGCCAACGTCCTGACTTTC,CASSSAETGGHSGANVLTF
TRBJ2-2,NA,TRBV29-1,NA,TGCAGCGCCCGACTAAACGGGGAGCTGTTTTTT,CSARLNGELFF
TRBJ2-6,NA,TRBV6-5,NA,TGTGCCAGCAGCCGAATGACGGAGATCTCTGGGGCCAACGTCCTGACTTTC,CASSRMTEISGANVLTF
TRBJ2-1,NA,TRBV7-3,NA,TGTGCCACCTCCTGGGGAGCTCCCAATGAGCAGTTCTTC,CATSWGAPNEQFF
TRBJ2-2,TRBD2,TRBV7-2,NA,TGTGCCAGCAGCTTTAAGGCGGGAGGGACCGGGGAGCTGTTTTTT,CASSFKAGGTGELFF
TRBJ2-7,NA,TRBV20-1,NA,TGCAGTGCTAGTCTCCCCGTGGGACACTACGAGCAGTACTTC,CSASLPVGHYEQYF
TRBJ1-6,TRBD1,TRBV4-1,few,TGCGCCAGCAGCCAAGATGGGGACAGGGGCCGGTCACCCCTCCACTTT,CASSQDGDRGRSPLHF
TRBJ2-1,NA,TRBV6-2/TRBV6-3,NA,TGTGCCAGCAGCCAATCTAGCTCCTACAATGAGCAGTTCTTC,CASSQSSSYNEQFF
TRBJ2-1,NA,TRBV7-2,many,TGTGCCAGCAGCTTAAGGGGCTTTAGCCTGGTCAGTGAGCAGTTCTTC,CASSLRGFSLVSEQFF
TRBJ2-3,TRBD2,TRBV12-3/TRBV12-4,NA,TGTGCCAGCAGTCCGAATAGCGGGAGAACAGATACGCAGTATTTT,CASSPNSGRTDTQYF
TRBJ1-2,NA,TRBV28,NA,TGTGCCAGCAGTTTAGACGGGTACTATGGCTACACCTTC,CASSLDGYYGYTF
TRBJ2-1,NA,TRBV6-2/TRBV6-3,many,TGTGCCAGCAGTGCGATCCTGGAGCAGTTCTTC,CASSAILEQFF
TRBJ2-6,NA,TRBV3-1,many,TGTGCCAGCAGCCTACACAGGGCTGGGGCCAACGTCCTGACTTTC,CASSLHRAGANVLTF
TRBJ2-7,TRBD2,TRBV20-1,many,TGCAGTGCTAGAGATCTGCGGGAGGGCCGTTTGAAGCAGTACTTC,CSARDLREGRLKQYF
TRBJ2-7,NA,TRBV5-6,many,TGTGCCAGCAGCTTGGACAGGGTAAGCGGTGCTTCCTACGAGCAGTACTTC,CASSLDRVSGASYEQYF
TRBJ1-5,NA,TRBV28,many,TGTGCCAGCCGACCCAGGAGCAATCAGCCCCAGCATTTT,CASRPRSNQPQHF
TRBJ2-7,TRBD1,TRBV20-1,NA,TGCAGTGCTCCGACTGGGTGGACAGGGGCTTCCTACGAGCAGTACTTC,CSAPTGWTGASYEQYF
TRBJ2-1,TRBD2,TRBV20-1,few,TGCAGTGCTGGAGTAGCGGGAGCGGGTCGTGAGCAGTTCTTC,CSAGVAGAGREQFF
TRBJ1-5,NA,TRBV28,NA,TGTGCTGAAGGGCCTAGCAATCAGCCCCAGCATTTT,CAEGPSNQPQHF
TRBJ2-5,NA,TRBV7-9,few,TGTGCCAGCAGCTTAGGGGGGACTTTACAAGAGACCCAGTACTTC,CASSLGGTLQETQYF
TRBJ2-3,TRBD1,TRBV2,few,TGTGCCAGCAAGGACAGGGATGATACGCAGTATTTT,CASKDRDDTQYF
TRBJ2-7,NA,TRBV6-2/TRBV6-3,many,TGTGCCAGCAGTTACGGCGGGAACAGTTTTTACGAGCAGTACTTC,CASSYGGNSFYEQYF
TRBJ2-1,NA,TRBV2,NA,TGTGCCAGCAGTGAAATCTACCTTAGCTCCTACAATGAGCAGTTCTTC,CASSEIYLSSYNEQFF
TRBJ1-6,NA,TRBV6-6,few,TGTGCCAGCAGTCCGGGACACAATTCACCCCTCCACTTT,CASSPGHNSPLHF
TRBJ1-2,NA,TRBV29-1,NA,TGCAGCGTTAACCAGGGGAACTATGGCTACACCTTC,CSVNQGNYGYTF
TRBJ2-6,NA,TRBV6-2/TRBV6-3,few,TGTGCCAGCAGTCACGGGACCTCTGGGGCCAACGTCCTGACTTTC,CASSHGTSGANVLTF
TRBJ1-2,NA,TRBV20-1,many,TGCAGTGCACCCTCCCCCGGACGGGAAAGGGTGCGTGGCTACACCTTC,CSAPSPGRERVRGYTF
TRBJ1-3,NA,TRBV14,few,TGTGCCAGCAGCCAAGACAGTGGACGGGGAAACACCATATATTTT,CASSQDSGRGNTIYF
TRBJ2-3,NA,TRBV15,few,TGTGCCACCAGCAGAGATAGACTGAGCACAGATACGCAGTATTTT,CATSRDRLSTDTQYF
TRBJ2-1,NA,TRBV7-8,NA,TGTGCCAGCAGCTACCCGGGACACTACAATGAGCAGTTCTTC,CASSYPGHYNEQFF
TRBJ2-1,NA,TRBV27,NA,TGTGCCAGCAGTGCGCCGGGGAGCCCCTCCTACAATGAGCAGTTCTTC,CASSAPGSPSYNEQFF